This T cell receptor beta chain stems from a study of cytotoxic CD8 clonotypes in ibrutinib-treated CLL. This clone appeared once. Its target is unknown. Findings and limits, study-wide: Public clonotypes, found uncommonly, either contracted or stayed stable on treatment. Clonality increased with ibrutinib response but returned toward baseline at progression. Baseline-level clonality went beyond age-matched healthy donors and moved in step with circulating CD8+ T-cell counts.

The V segment lost 1 base and the J segment 8 bases; nucleotides outside the gene matches: 5. The CDR3 is made up of 15 amino acids. Germline V gives CDR1 SGHTA, CDR2 FQGNSA. TCRdb's table, derived via immunoSEQ multiplex PCR, lists solely in-frame clones and lacks some. This sample yields about 140,000 clones, of which 80% are seen a single time; 7.5% to 9% belongs to the top ten. The receptor comes from a human donor with chronic lymphocytic leukemia. The material sequenced was PBMCs, taken after 36 months of ibrutinib treatment. The chain employs TRBV7-2 and TRBJ2-3, with 11 bases lining up with TRBD2. CDR3 nucleotides: TGTGCCAGCAGCTTAGGACTAGCGGGGATCGCTACGCAGTATTTT. Its protein product is CASSLGLAGIATQYF.